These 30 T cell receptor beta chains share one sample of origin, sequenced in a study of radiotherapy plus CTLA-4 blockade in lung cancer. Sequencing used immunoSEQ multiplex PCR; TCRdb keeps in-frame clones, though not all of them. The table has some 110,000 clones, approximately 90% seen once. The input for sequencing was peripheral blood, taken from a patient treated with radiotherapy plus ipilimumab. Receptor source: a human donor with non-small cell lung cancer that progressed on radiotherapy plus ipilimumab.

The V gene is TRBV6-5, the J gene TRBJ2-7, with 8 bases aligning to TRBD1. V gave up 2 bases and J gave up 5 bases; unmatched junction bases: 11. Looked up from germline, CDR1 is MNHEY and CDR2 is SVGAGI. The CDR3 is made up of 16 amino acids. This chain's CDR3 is CASSYAGTGQPHEQYF. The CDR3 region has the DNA TGTGCCAGCAGTTACGCAGGGACAGGTCAACCCCACGAGCAGTACTTC.

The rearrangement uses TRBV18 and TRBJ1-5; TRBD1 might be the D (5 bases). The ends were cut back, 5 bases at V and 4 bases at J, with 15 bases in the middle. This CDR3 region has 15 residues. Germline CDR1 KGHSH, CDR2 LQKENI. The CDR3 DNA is TGTGCCAGCTCATATGGACGGGGGGGAAATCAGCCCCAGCATTTT. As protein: CASSYGRGGNQPQHF.

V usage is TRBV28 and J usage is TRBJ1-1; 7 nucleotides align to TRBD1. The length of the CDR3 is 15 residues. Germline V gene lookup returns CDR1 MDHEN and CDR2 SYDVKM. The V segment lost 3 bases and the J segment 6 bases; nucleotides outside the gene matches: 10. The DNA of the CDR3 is TGTGCCAGCAGTTTCCGTAGTACAGGGGTCCCTGAAGCTTTCTTT. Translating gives CASSFRSTGVPEAFF.

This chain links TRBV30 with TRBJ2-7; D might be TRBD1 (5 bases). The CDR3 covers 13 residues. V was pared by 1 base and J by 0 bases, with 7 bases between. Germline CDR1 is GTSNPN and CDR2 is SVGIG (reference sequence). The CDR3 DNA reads TGTGCCTGGAGTGAAGGACACTCCTACGAGCAGTACTTC. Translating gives CAWSEGHSYEQYF.

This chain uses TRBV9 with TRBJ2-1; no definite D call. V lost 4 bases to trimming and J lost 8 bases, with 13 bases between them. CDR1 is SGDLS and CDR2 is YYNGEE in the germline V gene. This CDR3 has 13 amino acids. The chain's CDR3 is CASSLSPPDEQFF. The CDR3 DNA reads TGTGCCAGCAGCTTAAGTCCCCCCGATGAGCAGTTCTTC.

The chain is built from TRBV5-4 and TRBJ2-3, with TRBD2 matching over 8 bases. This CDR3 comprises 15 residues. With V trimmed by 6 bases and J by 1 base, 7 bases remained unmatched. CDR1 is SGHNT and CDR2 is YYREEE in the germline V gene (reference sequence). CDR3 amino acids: CASTSGSIGTDTQYF. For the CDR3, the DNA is TGTGCCAGCACAAGCGGGAGTATCGGCACAGATACGCAGTATTTT.

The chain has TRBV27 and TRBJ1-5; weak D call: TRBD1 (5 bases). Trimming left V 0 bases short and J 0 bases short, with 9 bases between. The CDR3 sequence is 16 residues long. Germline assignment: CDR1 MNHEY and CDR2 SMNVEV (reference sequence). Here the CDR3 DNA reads TGTGCCAGCAGTTTATCGTGGGGGACTAGCAATCAGCCCCAGCATTTT. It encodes CASSLSWGTSNQPQHF.

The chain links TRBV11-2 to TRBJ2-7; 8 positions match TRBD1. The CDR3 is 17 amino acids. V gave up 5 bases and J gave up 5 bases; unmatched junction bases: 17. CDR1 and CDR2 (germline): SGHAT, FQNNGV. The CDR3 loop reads CASSLGRLGQGSDEQYF. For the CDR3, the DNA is TGTGCCAGCAGCCTGGGGAGGCTCGGACAGGGTAGCGACGAGCAGTACTTC.

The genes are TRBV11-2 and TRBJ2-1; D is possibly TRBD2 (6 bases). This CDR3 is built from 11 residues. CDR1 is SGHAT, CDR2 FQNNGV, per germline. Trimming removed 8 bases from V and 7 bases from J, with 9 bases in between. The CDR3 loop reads CASLGGNEQFF. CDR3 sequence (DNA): TGTGCCAGCCTTGGGGGGAATGAGCAGTTCTTC. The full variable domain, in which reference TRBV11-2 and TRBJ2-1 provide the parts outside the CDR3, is EAGVAQSPRYKIIEKRQSVAFWCNPISGHATLYWYQQILGQGPKLLIQFQNNGVVDDSQLPKDRFSAERLKGVDSTLKIQPAKLEDSAVYLCASLGGNEQFFGPGTRLTVL.

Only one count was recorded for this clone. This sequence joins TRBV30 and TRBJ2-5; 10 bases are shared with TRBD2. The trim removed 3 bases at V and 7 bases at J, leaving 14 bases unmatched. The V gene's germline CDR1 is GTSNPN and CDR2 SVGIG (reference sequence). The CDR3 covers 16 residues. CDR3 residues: CAWSPAGGQRVGTQYF. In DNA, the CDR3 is TGTGCCTGGAGCCCAGCGGGAGGGCAGAGGGTTGGGACCCAGTACTTC. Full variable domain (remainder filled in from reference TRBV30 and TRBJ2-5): SQTIHQWPATLVQPVGSPLSLECTVEGTSNPNLYWYRQAAGRGLQLLFYSVGIGQISSEVPQNLSASRPQDRQFILSSKKLLLSDSGFYLCAWSPAGGQRVGTQYFGPGTRLLVL.

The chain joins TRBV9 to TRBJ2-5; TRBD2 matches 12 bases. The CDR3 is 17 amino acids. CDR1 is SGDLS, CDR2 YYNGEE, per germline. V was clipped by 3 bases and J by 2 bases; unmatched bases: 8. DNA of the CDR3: TGTGCCAGCAGCGCCTCCGGGACTAGCGGGCTGCAAGAGACCCAGTACTTC. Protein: CASSASGTSGLQETQYF.

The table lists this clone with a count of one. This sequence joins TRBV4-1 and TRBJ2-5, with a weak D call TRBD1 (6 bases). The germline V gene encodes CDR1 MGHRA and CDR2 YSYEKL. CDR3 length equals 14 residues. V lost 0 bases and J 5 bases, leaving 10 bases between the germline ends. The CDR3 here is CASSQEARGETQYF. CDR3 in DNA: TGCGCCAGCAGCCAAGAGGCTAGGGGGGAGACCCAGTACTTC.

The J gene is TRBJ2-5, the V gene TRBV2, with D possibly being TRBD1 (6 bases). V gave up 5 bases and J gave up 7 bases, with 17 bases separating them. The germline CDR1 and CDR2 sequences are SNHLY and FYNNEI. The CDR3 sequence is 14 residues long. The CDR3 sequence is CASSSGAYQGTQYF. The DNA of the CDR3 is TGTGCCAGCAGTTCAGGGGCGTACCAGGGGACCCAGTACTTC.

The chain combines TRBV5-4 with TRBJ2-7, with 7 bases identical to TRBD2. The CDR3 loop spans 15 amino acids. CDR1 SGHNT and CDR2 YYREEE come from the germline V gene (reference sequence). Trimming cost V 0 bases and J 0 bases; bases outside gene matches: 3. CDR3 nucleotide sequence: TGTGCCAGCAGCTTGGGGCTAGCGGACTCCTACGAGCAGTACTTC. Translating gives CASSLGLADSYEQYF.

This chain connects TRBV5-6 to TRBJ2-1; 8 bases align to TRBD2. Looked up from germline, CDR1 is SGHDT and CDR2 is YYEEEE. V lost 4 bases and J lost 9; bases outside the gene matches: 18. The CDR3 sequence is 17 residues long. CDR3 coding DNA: TGTGCCAGCAGCCAGGGTTTAGGGCTAGCGGGCCGGGGTGAGCAGTTCTTC. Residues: CASSQGLGLAGRGEQFF.

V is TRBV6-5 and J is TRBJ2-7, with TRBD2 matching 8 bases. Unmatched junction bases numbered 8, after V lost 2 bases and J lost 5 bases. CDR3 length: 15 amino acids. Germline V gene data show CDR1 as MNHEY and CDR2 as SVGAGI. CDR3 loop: CASSYKGLGFDEQYF. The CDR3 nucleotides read TGTGCCAGCAGTTACAAGGGACTAGGGTTTGACGAGCAGTACTTC.

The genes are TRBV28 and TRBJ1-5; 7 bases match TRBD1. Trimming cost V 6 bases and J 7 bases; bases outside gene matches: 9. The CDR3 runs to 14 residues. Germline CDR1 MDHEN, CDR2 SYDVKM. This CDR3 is CASSPNRGEQPQHF. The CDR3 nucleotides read TGTGCCAGCAGCCCTAACAGGGGAGAACAGCCCCAGCATTTT.

Written as DNA, the CDR3 is TGTGCCAGCAGCGCCTACACAGGTGACTTTTCAGATACGCAGTATTTT. Protein sequence: CASSAYTGDFSDTQYF. The chain employs TRBV9 and TRBJ2-3; possible D gene TRBD1, 5 bases. The V gene lost 3 bases and the J gene lost 4 bases, with 18 bases spanning the gap. The CDR3 is 16 residues long. Germline V CDR1 and CDR2: SGDLS, YYNGEE.

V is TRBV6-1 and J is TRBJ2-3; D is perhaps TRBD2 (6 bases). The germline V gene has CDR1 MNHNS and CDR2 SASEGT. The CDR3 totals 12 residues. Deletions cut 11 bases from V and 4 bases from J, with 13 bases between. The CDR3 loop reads CAGTGNSDTQYF. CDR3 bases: TGTGCCGGGACTGGGAATTCAGATACGCAGTATTTT.

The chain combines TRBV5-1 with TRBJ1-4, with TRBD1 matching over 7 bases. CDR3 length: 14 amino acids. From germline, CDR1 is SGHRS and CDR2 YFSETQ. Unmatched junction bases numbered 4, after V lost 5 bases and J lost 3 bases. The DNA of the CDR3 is TGCGCCAGCAGGGCCGGGACAGCTAATGAAAAACTGTTTTTT. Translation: CASRAGTANEKLFF.

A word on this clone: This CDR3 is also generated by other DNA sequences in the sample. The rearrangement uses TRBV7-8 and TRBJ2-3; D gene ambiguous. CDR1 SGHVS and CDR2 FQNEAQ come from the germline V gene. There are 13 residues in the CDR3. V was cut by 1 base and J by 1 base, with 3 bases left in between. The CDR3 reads CASSLDRTDTQYF. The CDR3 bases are TGTGCCAGCAGCTTAGACCGCACAGATACGCAGTATTTT.

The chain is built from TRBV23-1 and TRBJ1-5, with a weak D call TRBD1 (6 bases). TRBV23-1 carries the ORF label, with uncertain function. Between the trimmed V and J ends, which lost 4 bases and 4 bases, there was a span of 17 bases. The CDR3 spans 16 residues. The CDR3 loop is CASSPLPDRINQPQHF. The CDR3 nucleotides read TGCGCCAGCAGTCCCCTTCCCGACAGGATAAATCAGCCCCAGCATTTT.

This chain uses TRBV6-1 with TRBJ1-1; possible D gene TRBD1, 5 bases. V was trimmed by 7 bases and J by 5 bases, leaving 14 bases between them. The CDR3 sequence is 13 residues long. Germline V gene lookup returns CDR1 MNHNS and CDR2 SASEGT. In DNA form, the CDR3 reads TGTGCCAGCAAGGGGAGGGTTAATACTGAAGCTTTCTTT. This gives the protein CASKGRVNTEAFF.

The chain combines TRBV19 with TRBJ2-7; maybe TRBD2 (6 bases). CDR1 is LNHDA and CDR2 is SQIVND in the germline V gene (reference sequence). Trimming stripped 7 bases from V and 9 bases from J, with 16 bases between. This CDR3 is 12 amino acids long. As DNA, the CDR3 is TGTGCCAGTAATGACAGAAACGGGGGGCAGTACTTC. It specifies CASNDRNGGQYF.

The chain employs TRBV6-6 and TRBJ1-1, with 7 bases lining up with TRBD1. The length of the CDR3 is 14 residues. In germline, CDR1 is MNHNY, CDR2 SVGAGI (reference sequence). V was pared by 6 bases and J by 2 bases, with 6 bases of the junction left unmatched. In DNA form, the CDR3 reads TGTGCCAGCAGCCTCGGGACAGTCAACACTGAAGCTTTCTTT. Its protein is CASSLGTVNTEAFF.

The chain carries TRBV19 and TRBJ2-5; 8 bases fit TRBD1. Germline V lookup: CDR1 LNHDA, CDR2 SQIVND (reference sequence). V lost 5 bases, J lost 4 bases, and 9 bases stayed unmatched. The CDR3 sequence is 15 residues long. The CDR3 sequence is CASSPRGRGRETQYF. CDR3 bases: TGTGCCAGTAGTCCCCGCGGCAGGGGGCGAGAGACCCAGTACTTC.

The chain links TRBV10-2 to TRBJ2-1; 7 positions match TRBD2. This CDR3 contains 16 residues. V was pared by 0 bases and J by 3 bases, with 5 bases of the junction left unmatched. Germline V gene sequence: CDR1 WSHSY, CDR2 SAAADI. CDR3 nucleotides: TGCGCCAGCAGTGAGTCGACGGCTAGCGGCTACAATGAGCAGTTCTTC. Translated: CASSESTASGYNEQFF.

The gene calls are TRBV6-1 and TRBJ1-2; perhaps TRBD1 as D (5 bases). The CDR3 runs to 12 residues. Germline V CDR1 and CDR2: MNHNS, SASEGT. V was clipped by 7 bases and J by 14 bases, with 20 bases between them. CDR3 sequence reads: CASIGGVGLKTF. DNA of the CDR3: TGTGCCAGCATAGGAGGGGTTGGCCTGAAGACCTTC.

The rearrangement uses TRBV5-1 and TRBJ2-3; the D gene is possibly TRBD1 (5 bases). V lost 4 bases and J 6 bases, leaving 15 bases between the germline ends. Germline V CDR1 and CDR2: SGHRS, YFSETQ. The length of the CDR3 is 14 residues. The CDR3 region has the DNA TGCGCCAGCAGCCAATCAGGGTCCGTGGATACGCAGTATTTT. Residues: CASSQSGSVDTQYF.

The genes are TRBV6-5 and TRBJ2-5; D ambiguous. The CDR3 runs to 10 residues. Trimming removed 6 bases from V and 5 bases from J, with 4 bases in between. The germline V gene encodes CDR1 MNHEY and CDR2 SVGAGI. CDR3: CASRMETQYF. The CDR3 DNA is TGTGCCAGCAGGATGGAGACCCAGTACTTC.